This TCR beta chain was identified during a study of blood T cell repertoires in COVID-19. Adults between roughly 18 and 89 years of age took part from under 25 US areas. How the authors handled the data: Quantification of nucleated cells was approximated via reference gene primer amplification. Assay used: immunoSEQ multiplex PCR; TCRdb lists only in-frame clones, some missing. V and J calls and clone size come straight from that table; D and trimming were deduced from the DNA. This repertoire shows some 140,000 clones, about 86% found once; its top ten account for around 2.4%. The V and J ends lost 6 bases and 6 bases respectively, with 18 bases between them. Germline lookup yields CDR1 MNHEY and CDR2 SMNVEV (reference sequence). The length of the CDR3 is 16 residues.

This TCR was recovered from a man aged 40-49 years with acute COVID-19. Sequenced material: PBMCs or T cells enriched from blood (not recorded which). V and J are TRBV27 and TRBJ1-6; D possibly corresponds to TRBD1 (6 bases). In nucleotides, the CDR3 is TGTGCCAGCAGCCTAGAGGGGGGGATTTTTAATTCACCCCTCCACTTT. Protein: CASSLEGGIFNSPLHF.